This T cell receptor beta chain came from a study of regulatory T cells in long-lasting Graves disease. Time point here: newly diagnosed GD, antithyroid drugs for less than 3 months. Following extraction of RNA from PBMCs, that RNA was used to make the TCR library. CDR3-region Arm-PCR and iRepertoire HTBI primers produced the TCR beta libraries. MiXCR, applied by TCRdb to the multiplex PCR reads, yields one record per CDR3 protein. This sample has approximately 540,000 distinct CDR3 sequences, with about 12% found just once. The sample was also linked to a second study, of T cells in Graves' hyperthyroidism and ophthalmopathy.

This TCR derives from a woman under 40 with Graves disease. The sample here was peripheral blood mononuclear cells (PBMCs), taken at new diagnosis, from a patient treated with antithyroid drugs.

Written as DNA, the CDR3 is TGTGCCAGCAGTGAGGCAGGGAGTACCTACGAGCAGTACTTC. It yields the protein CASSEAGSTYEQYF. The chain combines TRBV25-1 with TRBJ2-7; either TRBD1 or TRBD2 may supply D (5 bases each). CDR3 length: 14 amino acids. V was shortened by 3 bases and J by 2 bases, with 11 bases between the two germline ends. Germline assignment: CDR1 MGHDK and CDR2 SYGVNS.